This TCR beta chain came from a study of naive and memory T cell subsets. Four subsets defined by CD45RA and CD27 were sorted after CD3, CD4, CD8 and live/dead staining. Study findings and constraints: In naive cells, over 85% of TCR sequences were seen only once.

This clonotype was seen a few times. Antigen specificity is unknown. Both TRBC1 and TRBC2 were covered by a beta constant-region primer of two equimolar oligonucleotides. The ligated cDNA underwent four PCR rounds using SP2 and nested alpha and beta constant-region primers. Ligation attached a single-stranded oligonucleotide with a 12-nucleotide UMI and the SP2 primer to the cDNA 3' end. TCRdb reprocessed the UMI-ligation and nested PCR reads with MiXCR, giving one entry per CDR3 protein. The data show 95,000 to 150,000 distinct CDR3 sequences, just over 35% seen once. The V gene's germline CDR1 is MNHEY and CDR2 SVGEGT. V shed 7 bases and J 4 bases; nucleotides not matched to a gene: 15. CDR3 length: 17 residues.

The TCR sequence derives from a human donor in good health. Sequenced input: central memory CD4+ T cells from blood. The genes are TRBV6-2 or TRBV6-3 and TRBJ2-1; TRBD2 matches at 8 bases. CDR3 bases: TGTGCCAGCATTGCTTGGTTGGGTAGCGGGACATACAATGAGCAGTTCTTC. This encodes CASIAWLGSGTYNEQFF.